The 11 T cell receptor beta chains in this list originate from one sample, sequenced in a study of T cell responses to AZD1222 COVID-19 vaccine. TCRdb's table, derived via immunoSEQ multiplex PCR, lists solely in-frame clones and lacks some. The sample carries about 200,000 clones, approximately 90% recorded once. This specimen consisted of peripheral blood, obtained 28 days after the second dose of the MenACWY control vaccine. These receptor sequences come from an adult who received the MenACWY meningococcal vaccine as a control.

The V call is TRBV3-1 (or the pseudogene TRBV3-2), the J call TRBJ1-5; D possibly corresponds to TRBD1 (5 bases). Germline CDR1 and CDR2: LGHDT and YNNKEL (reference sequence). V lost 5 bases and J lost 4, with 18 bases in between. The CDR3 runs to 16 residues. This chain's CDR3 is CASSYRGGGENQPQHF. CDR3 nucleotide sequence: TGTGCCAGCAGCTACCGTGGGGGGGGAGAGAATCAGCCCCAGCATTTT.

The V gene is TRBV12-1, the J gene TRBJ2-1; the table's D call of TRBD2 was not tested on the DNA. TRBV12-1 is marked as a pseudogene. The CDR3 totals 15 residues. The chain's CDR3 is CASSCGLAGDGEQFF. In nucleotides, the CDR3 is TGTGCCAGCAGCTGTGGACTAGCGGGAGACGGCGAGCAGTTCTTC.

The chain has TRBV27 and TRBJ2-5, with TRBD1 as a possible D gene (5 bases). The germline gives CDR1 MNHEY, CDR2 SMNVEV (reference sequence). V was pared by 5 bases and J by 2 bases, with 21 bases between. The CDR3 runs to 17 residues. The DNA for the CDR3 is TGTGCCAGCAGTCCCCCGGCCCCGACAGCCACTCAAGAGACCCAGTACTTC. This sequence encodes CASSPPAPTATQETQYF.

The V call is TRBV14, the J call TRBJ2-7, with D possibly TRBD1 on 5 matching bases. The CDR3 is 14 residues long. V lost 0 bases, J lost 5 bases, and 11 bases lay in between. CDR1 is SGHDN and CDR2 is FVKESK in the germline V gene. CDR3 bases: TGTGCCAGCAGCCAAGATCCAACAGGAGACGAGCAGTACTTC. The encoded protein is CASSQDPTGDEQYF.

The chain employs TRBV3-1 (or the pseudogene TRBV3-2) and TRBJ1-1, with unresolved D. Trimming pared 4 bases from V and 2 bases from J, leaving 8 bases between. The germline gives CDR1 LGHDT, CDR2 YNNKEL (reference sequence). The CDR3 extends over 13 amino acids. In nucleotides, the CDR3 is TGTGCCAGCAGCCGGGTAGGCAACACTGAAGCTTTCTTT. Its protein product is CASSRVGNTEAFF.

V and J are TRBV6-6 and TRBJ1-6; TRBD1 matches at 7 bases. V shed 6 bases, J shed 9 bases, and the junction held 11 bases outside the gene matches. The CDR3 is 15 amino acids. Per germline, CDR1 MNHNY and CDR2 SVGAGI (reference sequence). The DNA for the CDR3 is TGTGCCAGCAGGGCGACAGGGAGAGAAAGTTCACCCCTCCACTTT. It codes for CASRATGRESSPLHF.

The chain couples TRBV9 to TRBJ1-4; 10 nucleotides agree with TRBD1. This CDR3 has 14 amino acids. The germline gives CDR1 SGDLS, CDR2 YYNGEE. The junction had 4 bases not matched to a gene; V was cut back by 4 bases and J by 7 bases. CDR3: CASSSTGGTEKLFF. CDR3 coding DNA: TGTGCCAGCAGCTCGACAGGGGGCACTGAAAAACTGTTTTTT. Using reference TRBV9 and TRBJ1-4 for the parts outside the CDR3, the full variable domain is DSGVTQTPKHLITATGQRVTLRCSPRSGDLSVYWYQQSLDQGLQFLIQYYNGEERAKGNILERFSAQQFPDLHSELNLSSLELGDSALYFCASSSTGGTEKLFFGSGTQLSVL.

V and J are TRBV5-4 and TRBJ2-1; perhaps TRBD1 as D (5 bases). Deletions cut 2 bases from V and 8 bases from J, with 11 bases between. The CDR3 runs to 13 residues. The V gene's germline CDR1 is SGHNT and CDR2 YYREEE (reference sequence). The CDR3: CASSFGRVDEQFF. DNA for the CDR3: TGTGCCAGCAGCTTTGGCAGGGTCGATGAGCAGTTCTTC.

The chain carries TRBV9 and TRBJ2-1; 9 bases agree with TRBD2. Germline-derived CDR1 and CDR2 are SGDLS and YYNGEE. The CDR3 extends over 14 amino acids. Losses at the gene ends were 4 bases for V and 8 bases for J; bases not matched to a gene: 7. CDR3 in amino acids: CASSRREGRDEQFF. CDR3 nucleotide sequence: TGTGCCAGCAGCAGGCGGGAGGGCCGCGATGAGCAGTTCTTC. Together with reference TRBV9 and TRBJ2-1, the CDR3 gives the full variable domain: DSGVTQTPKHLITATGQRVTLRCSPRSGDLSVYWYQQSLDQGLQFLIQYYNGEERAKGNILERFSAQQFPDLHSELNLSSLELGDSALYFCASSRREGRDEQFFGPGTRLTVL.

V gene TRBV2 combines with J gene TRBJ1-6; TRBD1 is a possible D gene (5 bases). The CDR3 has 15 amino acids. Germline values: CDR1 SNHLY, CDR2 FYNNEI. Trimming left V 6 bases short and J 6 bases short, with 15 bases between. The CDR3 coding sequence is TGTGCCAGCAGGAACCCCGAGGGGCCTAATTCACCCCTCCACTTT. Encoded protein: CASRNPEGPNSPLHF.

The rearrangement uses TRBV10-3 and TRBJ1-2, with TRBD1 as a possible D gene (6 bases). The CDR3 length is 16 residues. The V end was cut by 3 bases, the J end by 0 bases, with 14 bases between. Germline CDR1 reads ENHRY; CDR2 reads SYGVKD. CDR3 amino acids: CAISDPQGNSNYGYTF. The CDR3 nucleotides are TGTGCCATCAGTGACCCTCAGGGGAATTCTAACTATGGCTACACCTTC.